This T cell receptor beta chain was profiled in a study of shared clonotypes between healthy human individuals. CDR3 length: 15 residues. Germline trimming cut 2 bases from V and 0 bases from J; bases unmatched to any gene: 4. Germline loops: CDR1 WNHNN, CDR2 SYGVQD (reference sequence). CD45RO negativity and positive selection for CCR7 defined naive CD8 cells, a population that excluded terminally differentiated effector memory CD45RA+ cells. Donors were healthy HIV-negative adults without recent acute infections or vaccinations. The table came from immunoSEQ multiplex PCR; TCRdb's copy has only in-frame clones and leaves some out. This table has about 2,200,000 clones, 90% to 95% appearing once. A remark on this clone: Its antigen remains unknown.

Study observations and caveats: In contrast to clonotypes shared by all four donors, non-shared clonotypes had lower generation probabilities.

This chain joins TRBV10-1 and TRBJ2-7, with 7 bases that match TRBD2. The sequence was obtained from a man aged 18-30 years in good health. Some clones in this sample may be carry-over from other donors' samples. Sequenced input: naive CD8+ T cells from PBMCs. This CDR3 is CASSEGGLPSYEQYF. Here the CDR3 DNA reads TGCGCCAGCAGTGAGGGGGGACTACCCTCCTACGAGCAGTACTTC.